Here is one T cell receptor (beta chain) with its context. This sample was taken from a study of blood T cell repertoires in COVID-19. Across the study: There were acute and convalescent COVID-19 samples, and they came from the United States, Italy and Spain.

The CDR3 consists of 14 residues. Germline values: CDR1 LGHDT, CDR2 YNNKEL (reference sequence). The V gene lost 0 bases and the J gene lost 3 bases, with 8 bases spanning the gap. In the source study's methods: Reference gene primer amplification yielded estimated nucleated cell counts. Measured with immunoSEQ multiplex PCR; TCRdb has only the in-frame clones, and not every one. V, J and clone size reflect that table, while D and trimming were determined from the DNA. The table has under 150,000 clones, 84% seen once. The study assigned cohorts using participant-reported clinical history. Sample: PBMCs or T cells enriched from blood (not recorded which). This TCR came from a man aged 45-60 years in a cohort exposed to, infected with or recovered from COVID-19 (not recorded which). The chain uses TRBV3-1 (or the pseudogene TRBV3-2) and TRBJ1-2, with D unclear. CDR3 coding DNA: TGTGCCAGCAGCCAAGAAGCACGGTACTATGGCTACACCTTC. Protein: CASSQEARYYGYTF.